The present T cell receptor (beta chain) was sequenced within a study of T-cell reconstitution after alpha-beta-depleted transplantation in children. CDR3 length: 16 residues. V gave up 8 bases and J gave up 1 base, with 21 bases separating them. Germline loops: CDR1 SGHDT, CDR2 YYEEEE. This sample's TCRbeta library carried unique molecular identifier barcodes. One entry per CDR3 protein, called by TCRdb with MiXCR from the PCR reads. The data contain some 600,000 distinct CDR3 sequences, around 16% of them singletons. The V call is TRBV5-6, the J call TRBJ1-1; D is unclear. The sequence was collected from a human donor who donated a stem cell graft to a child with acute myeloid leukemia. The specimen comprised PBMCs from the stem cell graft donor, sampled from the stem cell graft. CDR3 protein: CARGLGGLGWNTEAFF. CDR3 DNA sequence: TGTGCCAGGGGCTTGGGTGGCCTTGGATGGAACACTGAAGCTTTCTTT.